Following are 21 T cell receptor beta chains from one sample sequenced in a study of shared clonotypes between healthy human individuals. Sequencing was performed with immunoSEQ multiplex PCR; in TCRdb, only in-frame clones are kept and a portion is missing. The sample holds some 1.5 million clones, around 97% seen once. Sequenced input: naive CD4+ T cells sorted from blood. Documented subset: CD45RA+ positively selected. The receptors here all came from a man aged 25-45 years in good health.

The chain carries TRBV25-1 and TRBJ1-1, with D perhaps TRBD1 (6 bases). The CDR3 length is 11 residues. The germline V gene encodes CDR1 MGHDK and CDR2 SYGVNS. V was cut by 7 bases and J by 7 bases, with 10 bases left in between. The CDR3 coding sequence is TGTGCCAGCAAGGGGGGACTTGAAGCTTTCTTT. Its translation: CASKGGLEAFF.

The chain joins TRBV5-1 to TRBJ1-2; perhaps TRBD1 as D (5 bases). The length of the CDR3 is 13 residues. Germline CDR1 reads SGHRS; CDR2 reads YFSETQ. V lost 2 bases and J 6 bases, leaving 11 bases between the germline ends. The CDR3, as DNA: TGCGCCAGCAGCTTCCAGGGCGGGGATGGCTACACCTTC. It yields the protein CASSFQGGDGYTF.

This clone occurred once. V usage is TRBV25-1 and J usage is TRBJ2-7; 11 nucleotides agree with TRBD1. Per the germline V gene, CDR1 is MGHDK and CDR2 is SYGVNS. The V gene end was trimmed by 3 bases and the J gene end by 3 bases; junction bases not matched to a gene: 4. This CDR3 contains 15 residues. The CDR3 loop reads CASSDRDRGIYEQYF. The CDR3 region has the DNA TGTGCCAGCAGTGACCGGGACAGGGGGATCTACGAGCAGTACTTC.

V and J are TRBV19 and TRBJ2-3, with a possible D match to TRBD2 (5 bases). Germline V lookup: CDR1 LNHDA, CDR2 SQIVND (reference sequence). V lost 3 bases to trimming and J lost 9 bases, with 10 bases between them. This CDR3 is built from 12 residues. The CDR3 loop reads CASSIGGITQYF. The DNA of the CDR3 is TGTGCCAGTAGTATTGGAGGCATAACGCAGTATTTT.

The V gene is TRBV6-1, the J gene TRBJ2-3; D gene uncertain. Trimming removed 1 base at V and 0 bases at J, with 8 bases between. The CDR3 totals 15 residues. Germline V lookup: CDR1 MNHNS, CDR2 SASEGT. CDR3 sequence reads: CASSEGIASTDTQYF. The DNA for the CDR3 is TGTGCCAGCAGTGAAGGGATCGCTAGCACAGATACGCAGTATTTT.

CDR3 sequence reads: CASSLSTQGGQYF. For the CDR3, the DNA is TGTGCCAGCAGCCTTAGTACCCAGGGTGGGCAGTACTTC. The chain links TRBV7-2 to TRBJ2-7; perhaps TRBD1 as D (5 bases). Trimming took off 5 bases at V and 9 bases at J, with 17 bases between the two ends. The CDR3 has 13 amino acids. Germline CDR1 SGHTA, CDR2 FQGNSA.

This clone has a handful of counts. The J gene is TRBJ1-1, the V gene TRBV10-1, with D unresolved. V lost 6 bases to trimming and J lost 4 bases, with 12 bases between them. CDR1 is WNHNN, CDR2 SYGVQD, per germline (reference sequence). This CDR3 has 13 amino acids. This CDR3 is CASSPLGPTEAFF. The DNA of the CDR3 is TGCGCCAGCAGCCCTCTTGGGCCCACTGAAGCTTTCTTT.

The V gene is TRBV6-1, the J gene TRBJ1-5, with 10 bases identical to TRBD1. This CDR3 has 13 residues. V shed 8 bases, J shed 3 bases, and the junction held 1 base outside the gene matches. The germline V gene encodes CDR1 MNHNS and CDR2 SASEGT. The CDR3, as DNA: TGTGCCAGCGGACAGGGGGACAATCAGCCCCAGCATTTT. Protein product: CASGQGDNQPQHF.

The CDR3 DNA follows: TGTGCCAGCAGCTTTCGGACAGGCTTGAGTATTGCGCAGCCCCAGCATTTT. Its protein product is CASSFRTGLSIAQPQHF. This chain links TRBV5-6 with TRBJ1-5; 7 nucleotides align to TRBD1. Germline CDR1 SGHDT, CDR2 YYEEEE. The CDR3 length is 17 residues. The V and J ends lost 2 bases and 7 bases, in that order; junction bases with no gene match: 15.

The chain couples TRBV5-6 to TRBJ2-5; 7 nucleotides line up with TRBD2. J was trimmed by 2 bases and V by 0 bases; bases with no gene match: 7. The CDR3 contains 16 residues. Germline V gene sequence: CDR1 SGHDT, CDR2 YYEEEE. CDR3 in amino acids: CASSLAAGVGQETQYF. CDR3 nucleotides: TGTGCCAGCAGCTTGGCTGCGGGAGTAGGTCAAGAGACCCAGTACTTC.

V and J are TRBV30 and TRBJ1-4, with 8 bases that match TRBD1. The CDR3 extends over 14 amino acids. Trimming at V came to 4 bases and at J to 3 bases, leaving 4 bases not matched to a gene. CDR1 and CDR2 from the germline V gene are GTSNPN and SVGIG (reference sequence). The CDR3, as DNA: TGTGCCTGGAATCAGGGGGCGGCTAATGAAAAACTGTTTTTT. Translated, it gives CAWNQGAANEKLFF.

This clone was observed once. Here the CDR3 reads CASHGTSGYNEQFF. For the CDR3, the DNA is TGTGCCAGCCACGGGACTAGCGGCTACAATGAGCAGTTCTTC. The chain couples TRBV28 to TRBJ2-1, with 11 bases aligning to TRBD2. The germline gives CDR1 MDHEN, CDR2 SYDVKM. The CDR3 is 14 residues long. J was trimmed by 3 bases and V by 8 bases; bases with no gene match: 3.

The chain employs TRBV15 and TRBJ2-6; D perhaps matches TRBD1 (6 bases). Trimming pared 2 bases from V and 4 bases from J, leaving 9 bases between. Looked up from germline, CDR1 is LNHNV and CDR2 is YYDKDF (reference sequence). The CDR3 is 15 amino acids. The CDR3 sequence is CATSRTGPGANVLTF. In DNA form, the CDR3 reads TGTGCCACCAGCAGAACAGGGCCCGGGGCCAACGTCCTGACTTTC.

This chain joins TRBV5-1 and TRBJ2-2; 12 bases are a match to TRBD2. V gave up 4 bases and J gave up 6 bases; unmatched junction bases: 10. Germline lookup yields CDR1 SGHRS and CDR2 YFSETQ. This CDR3 contains 17 residues. The CDR3 is CASSPLTSGSLAGELFF. The CDR3 bases are TGCGCCAGCAGCCCACTGACTAGCGGGAGCCTCGCCGGGGAGCTGTTTTTT.

This chain uses TRBV9 with TRBJ2-3, with TRBD2 identical over 8 bases. V lost 2 bases, J lost 6 bases, and 8 bases stayed unmatched. CDR1 and CDR2 from the germline V gene are SGDLS and YYNGEE. CDR3 length equals 15 residues. The CDR3 loop is CASSVTSGDVDTQYF. The CDR3 region has the DNA TGTGCCAGCAGCGTCACTAGCGGTGATGTCGATACGCAGTATTTT.

CDR3 nucleotides: TGTGCCAGCAGCTTTCGGACGTCCTCCACAGATACGCAGTATTTT. Encoded protein: CASSFRTSSTDTQYF. The rearrangement joins TRBV11-2 to TRBJ2-3; no clear D gene. V was clipped by 3 bases and J by 2 bases, with 12 bases between them. This CDR3 has 15 amino acids. CDR1 is SGHAT, CDR2 FQNNGV, per germline.

As for this clone: Additional DNA sequences in this sample encode the identical CDR3. The chain links TRBV7-8 to TRBJ2-1, with D possibly TRBD2 on 5 matching bases. Germline CDR1 is SGHVS and CDR2 is FQNEAQ. V lost 0 bases to trimming and J lost 4 bases, with 7 bases between them. This CDR3 spans 14 amino acids. CDR3 region: CASSLASGYNEQFF. CDR3 sequence (DNA): TGTGCCAGCAGCTTAGCGTCGGGGTACAATGAGCAGTTCTTC.

This chain links TRBV5-1 with TRBJ2-1, with 9 bases aligning to TRBD2. The CDR3 covers 13 residues. The V gene's germline CDR1 is SGHRS and CDR2 YFSETQ. V shed 4 bases, J shed 8 bases, and the junction held 4 bases outside the gene matches. CDR3 amino acids: CASSPGTSYEQFF. For the CDR3, the DNA is TGCGCCAGCAGCCCAGGGACTAGCTATGAGCAGTTCTTC.

This clone is a singleton in its sample. The chain joins TRBV16 to TRBJ2-7, with 10 bases that match TRBD2. Losses at the gene ends were 1 base for V and 2 bases for J; bases not matched to a gene: 11. Germline V gene data show CDR1 as KGHSY and CDR2 as FQNENV. The CDR3 length is 18 residues. CDR3 protein: CASSQFPGRAGGPYEQYF. CDR3 nucleotide sequence: TGTGCCAGCAGCCAATTTCCGGGTAGAGCGGGAGGGCCCTACGAGCAGTACTTC.

The chain joins TRBV29-1 to TRBJ2-7; maybe TRBD1 (6 bases). The CDR3 covers 11 residues. The V end lost 4 bases, the J end lost 6 bases, and 10 bases lay between the germline ends. Germline CDR1 is SQVTM and CDR2 is ANQGSEA. This chain's CDR3 is CSVGGGFEQYF. As DNA, the CDR3 is TGCAGCGTTGGAGGGGGTTTCGAGCAGTACTTC.

The chain links TRBV28 to TRBJ2-3; 7 bases agree with TRBD2. J gave up 12 bases and V 4 bases, and 10 bases lay outside the gene matches. The CDR3 is 13 residues long. CDR1 is MDHEN and CDR2 is SYDVKM in the germline V gene. CDR3 bases: TGTGCCAGCAGTTCCCCGGGGGGACTTGTACAGTATTTT. Residues: CASSSPGGLVQYF. The full variable domain, its missing parts supplied by reference TRBV28 and TRBJ2-3, is DVKVTQSSRYLVKRTGEKVFLECVQDMDHENMFWYRQDPGLGLRLIYFSYDVKMKEKGDIPEGYSVSREKKERFSLILESASTNQTSMYLCASSSPGGLVQYFGPGTRLTVL.